These T cell receptor beta chains were read from a single sample in a study of cytomegalovirus exposure and HLA in healthy donors. Sequenced by immunoSEQ multiplex PCR; TCRdb stores in-frame clones only, minus some. This table has 200,000 or so clones, more than 75% appearing once. Sequenced sample: PBMCs. These receptors came from a girl less than two years old in good health and CMV-seronegative. CDR3s include the opening cysteine and the closing phenylalanine or tryptophan. Each record gives: D gene, V gene, clone size, J gene, CDR3 DNA, CDR3 protein. A D gene is named only where the DNA matches it firmly. Only some rows state a clone size, as once, few, many or a class for expanded clones.

>.|TRBV4-1|.|TRBJ1-1
TGCGCCAGCAGCCAACAGGGGATGAACACTGAAGCTTTCTTT
CASSQQGMNTEAFF
>TRBD1|TRBV5-4|once|TRBJ2-7
TGTGCCAGTTCACCAGGGGGCCGGTACGAGCAGTACTTC
CASSPGGRYEQYF
>.|TRBV9|.|TRBJ2-3
TGTGCCAGCAGCCCACCGACAGGGGCGGGGGACGCAGATACGCAGTATTTT
CASSPPTGAGDADTQYF
>TRBD2|TRBV4-1|once|TRBJ2-7
TGCGCCAGCAGCCACCTAGCGGACTCCTACGAGCAGTACTTC
CASSHLADSYEQYF
>.|TRBV5-3|.|TRBJ2-1
TGTGCCTCCATTGGGGAGCCCCCCTCGATGGGTGAGCAGTTCTTC
CASIGEPPSMGEQFF
>.|TRBV11-2|.|TRBJ1-2
TGTGCCAGCGCCCTAGGGGCGCGCTATGGCTACACCTTC
CASALGARYGYTF
>TRBD1|TRBV2|.|TRBJ2-4
TGTGCCAGCAGAGCCGACAGGGGGCGGAACATTCAGTACTTC
CASRADRGRNIQYF
>TRBD1|TRBV11-2|.|TRBJ1-1
TGTGCCAGCAGCTTAGGTACAGGGGCCGAGGCTTTCTTT
CASSLGTGAEAFF
>.|TRBV9|.|TRBJ2-3
TGTGCCAGCAGCGTAGGTATTAGCGGCAACACAGATACGCAGTATTTT
CASSVGISGNTDTQYF
>.|TRBV6-1|.|TRBJ1-6
TGTGCCAACAGTGAAGCCGGGGCCTATAATTCACCCCTCCACTTT
CANSEAGAYNSPLHF
>.|TRBV7-9|.|TRBJ2-7
TGTTCCAGCAGTATATCCCGTAACAGGGTCGCCTACGAGCAGTACTTC
CSSSISRNRVAYEQYF
>TRBD1|TRBV30|.|TRBJ1-3
TGTGCCTGGTGGACAGGGATCGGAAACACCATATATTTT
CAWWTGIGNTIYF
>.|TRBV15|.|TRBJ1-1
TGTGCCACCAGCAGAGACAGGGTGAACACTGAAGCTTTCTTT
CATSRDRVNTEAFF
>TRBD2|TRBV9|.|TRBJ2-4
TGTGCCAGCAGCGTAGACGCAGCGGGAGGGCCGGGAGCCAAAAACATTCAGTACTTC
CASSVDAAGGPGAKNIQYF
>TRBD2|TRBV10-2|.|TRBJ2-3
TGCGCCAGTCTTCGGGGGGGTCCAGATACGCAGTATTTT
CASLRGGPDTQYF
>TRBD2|TRBV7-6|.|TRBJ2-7
TGTGCCAGCAGCTTAGATAGCGGGAGGGCCTACGAGCAGTACTTC
CASSLDSGRAYEQYF
>.|TRBV19|.|TRBJ2-2
TGTGCCAGTAGTCCCCAGGGGGGCACCGGGGAGCTGTTTTTT
CASSPQGGTGELFF
>TRBD1|TRBV5-6|.|TRBJ1-4
TGTGCCAGCAGCCAACGAACAACAGGGGGAGAAAAACTGTTTTTT
CASSQRTTGGEKLFF
>TRBD2|TRBV4-1|.|TRBJ2-7
TGCGCCAGCAGCCAAGAGGTGGTAGCGGGAGGGCCCTACGAGCAGTACTTC
CASSQEVVAGGPYEQYF
>.|TRBV19|.|TRBJ1-2
TGTGCCACCAAAGCGACAGCCGTCGGGGGCTACACCTTC
CATKATAVGGYTF
>TRBD2|TRBV2|once|TRBJ2-1
TGTGCCAGCAGACCGACTAGCGGCTACAATGAGCAGTTCTTC
CASRPTSGYNEQFF
>TRBD2|TRBV19|.|TRBJ2-2
TGTGCCAGTAGTCTACCGGGACTAGCGGGAGAGGGTACCGGGGAGCTGTTTTTT
CASSLPGLAGEGTGELFF
>.|TRBV15|.|TRBJ2-1
TGTGCCACCAGCTCCAGGTCCAATGAGCAGTTCTTC
CATSSRSNEQFF
>.|TRBV18|.|TRBJ2-3
TGTGCCAGCTCACCACGCGGGCTAGCCTCCACAGATACGCAGTATTTT
CASSPRGLASTDTQYF
>.|TRBV5-4|.|TRBJ2-5
TGTGCCAGCAGCTTGGGGGGACACGAGACCCAGTACTTC
CASSLGGHETQYF
>.|TRBV5-1|.|TRBJ2-7
TGCGCCAGCAGCTCGGGACTCGAGTACGAGCAGTACTTC
CASSSGLEYEQYF
>.|TRBV18|.|TRBJ2-7
TGTGCCAGCTCACCATTCGCCGTGCCGAAACCGGGCGAGCAGTACTTC
CASSPFAVPKPGEQYF
>.|TRBV9|once|TRBJ1-4
TGTGCCAGCAGCCAGACTAATAATGAAAAACTGTTTTTT
CASSQTNNEKLFF
>TRBD2|TRBV7-2|once|TRBJ2-5
TGTGCCAGCAGCTTAGGTGGGCTAGCGGGAGAGACCCAGTACTTC
CASSLGGLAGETQYF
>.|TRBV30|.|TRBJ2-3
TGTGCCTGGAGTGTCTGGCAGGGGACAGATACGCAGTATTTT
CAWSVWQGTDTQYF
>TRBD1|TRBV5-6|.|TRBJ2-7
TGTGCCAGCAGCTTGGGGCCGACAGGGGGCCCTTACGAGCAGTACTTC
CASSLGPTGGPYEQYF
>TRBD1|TRBV28|.|TRBJ1-2
TGTGCCAGCGGACAGGGAAACTATGGCTACACCTTC
CASGQGNYGYTF
>.|TRBV9|.|TRBJ2-1
TGTGCCAGCAGCCCCAAACTAGGCGCCTCCTACAATGAGCAGTTCTTC
CASSPKLGASYNEQFF
>.|TRBV6-5|few|TRBJ2-5
TGTGCCAGCAGGGAGGGACGTGAAGAGACCCAGTACTTC
CASREGREETQYF
>TRBD1|TRBV29-1|.|TRBJ2-2
TGCAGCGTTTCACTACAGGGGGCCGGGGAGCTGTTTTTT
CSVSLQGAGELFF
>.|TRBV14|.|TRBJ1-1
TGTGCCAGCAGCCAATCGGCGGGGTACACTGAAGCTTTCTTT
CASSQSAGYTEAFF
>TRBD1|TRBV5-1|.|TRBJ2-5
TGCGCCAGCAGCTTGGGGACAGGGAGAGAGACCCAGTACTTC
CASSLGTGRETQYF
>.|TRBV7-6|.|TRBJ2-7
TGTGCCAGCAGCGCTACCGCCTACGAGCAGTACTTC
CASSATAYEQYF
>.|TRBV29-1|.|TRBJ2-2
TGCAGCGTTGACCCGCCCGGCCGGGAGAACACCGGGGAGCTGTTTTTT
CSVDPPGRENTGELFF
>TRBD2|TRBV18|once|TRBJ2-5
TGTGCCACCGGACTAGCGGGACCCACCATCGGTGAGACCCAGTACTTC
CATGLAGPTIGETQYF